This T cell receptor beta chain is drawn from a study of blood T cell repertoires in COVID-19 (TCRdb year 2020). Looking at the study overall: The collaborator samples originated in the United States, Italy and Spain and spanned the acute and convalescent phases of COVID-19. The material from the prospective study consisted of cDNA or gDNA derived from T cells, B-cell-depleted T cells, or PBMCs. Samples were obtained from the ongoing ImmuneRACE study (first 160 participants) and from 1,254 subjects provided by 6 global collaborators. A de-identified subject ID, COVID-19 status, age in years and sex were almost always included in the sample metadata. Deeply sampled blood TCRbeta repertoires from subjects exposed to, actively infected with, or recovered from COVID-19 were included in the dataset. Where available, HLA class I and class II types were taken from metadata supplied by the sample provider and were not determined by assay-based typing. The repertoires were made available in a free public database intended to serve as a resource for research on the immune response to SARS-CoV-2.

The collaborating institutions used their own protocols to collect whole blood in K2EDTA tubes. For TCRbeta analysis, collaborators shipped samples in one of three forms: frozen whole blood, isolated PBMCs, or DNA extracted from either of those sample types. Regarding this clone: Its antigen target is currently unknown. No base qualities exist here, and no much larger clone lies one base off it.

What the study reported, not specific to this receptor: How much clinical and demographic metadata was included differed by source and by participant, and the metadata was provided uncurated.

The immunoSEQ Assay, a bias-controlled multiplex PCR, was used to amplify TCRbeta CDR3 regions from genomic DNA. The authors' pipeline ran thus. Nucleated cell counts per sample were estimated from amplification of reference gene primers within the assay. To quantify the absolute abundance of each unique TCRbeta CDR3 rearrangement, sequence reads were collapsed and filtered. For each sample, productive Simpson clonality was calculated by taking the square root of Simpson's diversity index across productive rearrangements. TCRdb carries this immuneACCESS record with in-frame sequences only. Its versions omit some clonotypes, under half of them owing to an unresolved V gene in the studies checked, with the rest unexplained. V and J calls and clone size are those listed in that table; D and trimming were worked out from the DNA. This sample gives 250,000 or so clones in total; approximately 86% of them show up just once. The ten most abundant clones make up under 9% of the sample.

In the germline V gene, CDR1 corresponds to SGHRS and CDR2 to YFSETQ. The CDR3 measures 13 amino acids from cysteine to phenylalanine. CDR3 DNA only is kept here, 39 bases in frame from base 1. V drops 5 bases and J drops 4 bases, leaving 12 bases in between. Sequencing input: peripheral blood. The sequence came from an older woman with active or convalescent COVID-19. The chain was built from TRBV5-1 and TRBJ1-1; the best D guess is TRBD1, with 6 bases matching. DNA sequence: TGCGCCAGCAGTATAAGGGGGAGCACTGAAGCTTTCTTT. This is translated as CASSIRGSTEAFF.